This T cell receptor (beta chain) was found in a study of blood T cell repertoires in COVID-19. Study summary: Both acute and convalescent COVID-19 samples were obtained from the United States, Italy and Spain.

Recruited during active infection, patients (from Seattle) were subsequently followed longitudinally. Looked up from germline, CDR1 is GTSNPN and CDR2 is SVGIG (reference sequence). Trimming cost V 5 bases and J 10 bases; bases outside gene matches: 3. The CDR3 length is 11 residues. In the original processing: Amplification with reference gene primers provided the estimates of nucleated cell counts. Data came from immunoSEQ multiplex PCR; TCRdb stores just in-frame clones and leaves some out. V, J and clone size derive from that table, while D and trimming were established from the DNA sequence. This table holds over 150,000 clones, around 83% found once.

The clonotype originates from a woman in her fifties or sixties with COVID-19, enrolled during active disease. The material sequenced was peripheral blood. The J gene is TRBJ1-4, the V gene TRBV30, with 8 bases matching TRBD1. In DNA form, the CDR3 reads TGTGCCTGGGGGACAGGAACAAAACTGTTTTTT. Residues: CAWGTGTKLFF.